This passage covers 18 T cell receptor beta chains from one sample sequenced in a study of cytomegalovirus exposure and HLA in healthy donors. Amplification used 60 Vbeta primers and 13 Jbeta primers. Sequencing used immunoSEQ multiplex PCR; TCRdb keeps in-frame clones, though not all of them. The table includes 80,000 to 100,000 clones, over 65% detected once. The sample comprised PBMCs. The receptors stem from a human donor in good health.

In its sample, this clone ranks as medium-sized. This chain connects TRBV10-3 to TRBJ2-3, with 7 bases fitting TRBD1. V was clipped by 3 bases and J by 2 bases; unmatched bases: 8. CDR3 length: 16 residues. CDR1 is ENHRY, CDR2 SYGVKD, per germline. CDR3: CAISDFDRVTTDTQYF. The CDR3, as DNA: TGTGCCATCAGTGATTTTGACAGGGTTACCACAGATACGCAGTATTTT.

The rearrangement links TRBV6-5 to TRBJ2-7, with D possibly TRBD2 on 5 matching bases. Deletions cut 2 bases from V and 5 bases from J, with 13 bases between. The CDR3 is made up of 14 amino acids. Germline assignment: CDR1 MNHEY and CDR2 SVGAGI. The CDR3: CASSYEPPGDEQYF. DNA of the CDR3: TGTGCCAGCAGTTACGAGCCTCCCGGGGACGAGCAGTACTTC.

V and J are TRBV19 and TRBJ2-7; possibly TRBD1 for D (6 bases). Per the germline V gene, CDR1 is LNHDA and CDR2 is SQIVND (reference sequence). V lost 5 bases and J 2 bases, leaving 16 bases between the germline ends. The length of the CDR3 is 15 residues. Here the CDR3 reads CASSFGTGNTYEQYF. CDR3 in DNA: TGTGCCAGTAGTTTCGGTACAGGGAACACCTACGAGCAGTACTTC.

The gene calls are TRBV4-1 and TRBJ2-1; 7 positions agree with TRBD2. Germline assignment: CDR1 MGHRA and CDR2 YSYEKL. CDR3 length: 15 amino acids. After removal of 1 base from V and 4 bases from J, the junction contained 4 bases not matched to a gene. The CDR3 region has the DNA TGCGCCAGCAGCCAAGGGGGACTACGATACAATGAGCAGTTCTTC. It translates to CASSQGGLRYNEQFF.

This chain connects TRBV19 to TRBJ2-5; tentative D call: TRBD1 (6 bases). The assigned J gene may be wrong: the sequence end matches TRBJ2-7 better. CDR3 length: 14 residues. CDR1 and CDR2 (germline): LNHDA, SQIVND (reference sequence). In DNA, the CDR3 is TGTGCCAGCGGAGCTCGAGGACAGACCTACGAGCAGTACTTC. Translation: CASGARGQTYEQYF.

The V call is TRBV7-8, the J call TRBJ2-3, with TRBD2 as a possible D gene (7 bases). V lost 10 bases to trimming and J lost 4 bases, with 9 bases between them. Germline V gene sequence: CDR1 SGHVS, CDR2 FQNEAQ. This CDR3 comprises 11 residues. The CDR3 coding sequence is TGTGCCACGGGGGGCGCAGATACGCAGTATTTT. This encodes CATGGADTQYF.

The chain recombines TRBV6-1 with TRBJ2-3, with TRBD1 matching over 7 bases. Germline lookup yields CDR1 MNHNS and CDR2 SASEGT. The junction had 0 bases not matched to a gene; V was cut back by 1 base and J by 5 bases. The CDR3 sequence is 13 residues long. The chain's CDR3 is CASSEGQGDTQYF. CDR3 DNA: TGTGCCAGCAGTGAAGGACAGGGAGATACGCAGTATTTT.

The chain is built from TRBV11-2 and TRBJ2-5; 14 bases match TRBD2. The germline CDR1 and CDR2 sequences are SGHAT and FQNNGV. The CDR3 sequence is 18 residues long. The J segment lost 3 bases and the V segment lost 5 bases, leaving 11 bases of the junction unmatched. This CDR3 is CASSPFPLGLAGEETQYF. The DNA for the CDR3 is TGTGCCAGCAGCCCCTTCCCCTTGGGACTAGCGGGAGAAGAGACCCAGTACTTC.

This rearrangement joins TRBV7-9 to TRBJ2-5; D is undetermined. Trimming left V 5 bases short and J 5 bases short, with 9 bases between. Per germline, CDR1 SEHNR and CDR2 FQNEAQ (reference sequence). CDR3 length equals 12 residues. The CDR3 loop reads CASSPGRETQYF. DNA for the CDR3: TGTGCCAGCAGCCCGGGTCGGGAGACCCAGTACTTC.

This chain uses TRBV6-5 with TRBJ2-1; TRBD2 agrees at 7 bases. CDR1 is MNHEY, CDR2 SVGAGI, per germline. This CDR3 has 15 residues. With 5 bases clipped from V and 5 bases from J, the junction kept 9 bases outside the gene matches. CDR3: CASSRSGIDHNEQFF. CDR3 DNA sequence: TGTGCCAGCAGTCGGAGCGGGATAGACCACAATGAGCAGTTCTTC.

The chain employs TRBV9 and TRBJ2-5, with D hard to call. The CDR3 totals 16 residues. CDR1 and CDR2 from the germline V gene are SGDLS and YYNGEE. V gave up 5 bases and J gave up 1 base, with 18 bases separating them. CDR3: CASSTSATPIQETQYF. The CDR3, as DNA: TGTGCCAGCAGTACTTCCGCTACCCCCATCCAAGAGACCCAGTACTTC.

This clone was seen a single time. The rearrangement links TRBV5-1 to TRBJ2-4; possibly TRBD1 for D (5 bases). V gave up 4 bases and J gave up 4 bases, with 15 bases separating them. The CDR3 is made up of 15 amino acids. The germline V gene encodes CDR1 SGHRS and CDR2 YFSETQ. The CDR3 region has the DNA TGCGCCAGCAGCGAGCAGGGAACAGTAAAAAACATTCAGTACTTC. It encodes CASSEQGTVKNIQYF.

The CDR3 region has the DNA TGTGCCAGCAGCGTAAACGGGGGGGCGGTAGATACGCAGTATTTT. Its protein product is CASSVNGGAVDTQYF. The genes are TRBV9 and TRBJ2-3; 8 positions match TRBD2. V dropped 1 base and J dropped 5; count of bases not matched to a gene: 6. Looked up from germline, CDR1 is SGDLS and CDR2 is YYNGEE. The CDR3 contains 15 residues.

V gene TRBV5-1 combines with J gene TRBJ2-7; D may be TRBD1 (6 bases). This CDR3 spans 16 amino acids. Deletions cut 1 base from V and 3 bases from J, with 17 bases between. The germline V gene has CDR1 SGHRS and CDR2 YFSETQ. The CDR3 DNA reads TGCGCCAGCAGCTTGCGCCCCCGACAGGAGAACTACGAGCAGTACTTC. Its protein product is CASSLRPRQENYEQYF.

The V gene is TRBV7-6, the J gene TRBJ1-3, with D perhaps matching TRBD1 (5 bases). In germline, CDR1 is SGHVS, CDR2 FNYEAQ. Trimming left V 7 bases short and J 4 bases short, with 17 bases between. CDR3 size: 15 residues. The CDR3 nucleotides read TGTGCCAGCACCGAGTTAGGGGCGGCAGGAAACACCATATATTTT. Encoded protein: CASTELGAAGNTIYF.

The chain employs TRBV30 and TRBJ1-6; D uncertain. V was trimmed by 0 bases and J by 9 bases, leaving 6 bases between them. The CDR3 is made up of 12 amino acids. Per the germline V gene, CDR1 is GTSNPN and CDR2 is SVGIG (reference sequence). The CDR3: CAWSVGFSPLHF. CDR3 DNA sequence: TGTGCCTGGAGTGTCGGTTTTTCACCCCTCCACTTT.

This clone was found a few times. V is TRBV12-5 and J is TRBJ2-6; D is possibly TRBD1 (6 bases). The length of the CDR3 is 16 residues. Trimming removed 5 bases from V and 4 bases from J, with 15 bases in between. CDR1 and CDR2 from the germline V gene are LGHNT and FRNRAP. CDR3 sequence: CASGRQGPLGANVLTF. DNA of the CDR3: TGTGCTAGTGGTCGGCAGGGGCCTTTGGGGGCCAACGTCCTGACTTTC.

With regard to this clone: The sample has other DNA sequences that encode this CDR3 too. This chain connects TRBV9 to TRBJ2-5; 7 bases are shared with TRBD2. CDR1 SGDLS and CDR2 YYNGEE come from the germline V gene. Losses at the gene ends were 0 bases for V and 2 bases for J; bases not matched to a gene: 1. This CDR3 comprises 14 residues. This CDR3 is CASSVGGGQETQYF. The CDR3 DNA follows: TGTGCCAGCAGCGTAGGGGGGGGACAAGAGACCCAGTACTTC. Based on the CDR3 plus reference TRBV9 and TRBJ2-5, the full variable domain is DSGVTQTPKHLITATGQRVTLRCSPRSGDLSVYWYQQSLDQGLQFLIQYYNGEERAKGNILERFSAQQFPDLHSELNLSSLELGDSALYFCASSVGGGQETQYFGPGTRLLVL.